This T cell receptor beta chain emerged from a study of cytomegalovirus exposure and HLA in healthy donors. PCR employed 60 Vbeta and 13 Jbeta primers. TCRdb's table, derived via immunoSEQ multiplex PCR, lists solely in-frame clones and lacks some. Of under 150,000 clones in the sample, roughly four fifths were seen once. The V and J ends lost 3 bases and 2 bases respectively, with 11 bases between them. Germline V gene data show CDR1 as SGHTS and CDR2 as YDEGEE. The CDR3 spans 14 residues. The specimen sequenced was PBMCs. The chain has TRBV5-8 and TRBJ1-1; possible D gene TRBD1, 6 bases. The sequence was collected from a woman in her forties or fifties in good health and CMV-seronegative. CDR3 in DNA: TGTGCCAGCAGCTCAACGACAGGAAACACTGAAGCTTTCTTT. It translates to CASSSTTGNTEAFF.